The rows below give T cell receptor beta chains drawn from one sample of a study of regulatory T cells in long-lasting Graves disease. TCRdb processed the multiplex PCR reads anew with MiXCR; each CDR3 protein has one entry. The table has some 440,000 distinct CDR3 sequences, more than 20% seen once. The source was peripheral blood mononuclear cells (PBMCs), collected when the disease was refractory, from a patient treated with antithyroid drugs. These receptors were obtained from a female donor with Graves disease. The CDR3 runs from the conserved cysteine through the conserved F or W. D genes are given only for firm matches. Rows give clone size only sometimes, using once, few, many, or a class for an expanded clone.

TRBJ2-7 | TRBD2 | TRBV5-1 | few | TGCGCCAGCAGTCCGCTTCCGGGACTAGGATACGAGCAGTACTTC | CASSPLPGLGYEQYF
TRBJ1-1 | TRBD1 | TRBV29-1 | few | TGCAGCGTTGAAGCCGGCGCAGGGGGTCCCACTGAAGCTTTCTTT | CSVEAGAGGPTEAFF
TRBJ2-5 | TRBD1 | TRBV20-1 | NA | TGCAGTGCTAACAGACAGGGCCAAGAGACCCAGTACTTC | CSANRQGQETQYF
TRBJ2-1 | NA | TRBV7-9 | few | TGTGCCAGCAGCTTAAGGGATAACTCCTACAATGAGCAGTTCTTC | CASSLRDNSYNEQFF
TRBJ2-2 | NA | TRBV19 | NA | TGTGCCAGTGAAGCTTTTATTCTCACCGGGGAGCTGTTTTTT | CASEAFILTGELFF
TRBJ2-7 | NA | TRBV29-1 | NA | TGCAGCGTTCCCGGGGCAGGGAGCTACGAGCAGTACTTC | CSVPGAGSYEQYF
TRBJ1-1 | NA | TRBV5-1 | many | TGCGCCAGCAGCTTGTCCCCAGGTAACACTGAAGCTTTCTTT | CASSLSPGNTEAFF
TRBJ2-3 | NA | TRBV12-5 | NA | TGTGCTAGTGGGCAGGGCAAAGATACGCAGTATTTT | CASGQGKDTQYF
TRBJ1-1 | TRBD1 | TRBV6-1 | few | TGTGCCAGCAGTAACGACAGGGGAAGAGCTTTCTTT | CASSNDRGRAFF
TRBJ2-7 | TRBD1 | TRBV10-3 | many | TGTGCCATCAGCAGCGACAGGGACTCCTACGAGCAGTACTTC | CAISSDRDSYEQYF
TRBJ1-5 | NA | TRBV5-8 | many | TGTGCCAGCAGCTTGGATGTTAGCAATCAGCCCCAGCATTTT | CASSLDVSNQPQHF
TRBJ2-7 | TRBD2 | TRBV6-1 | many | TGTGCCACCCGACGGACTAGCGACTCCTACGAGCAGTACTTC | CATRRTSDSYEQYF
TRBJ2-7 | TRBD1 | TRBV6-1 | NA | TGTGCCAGCAGTACAGAGGGACAGGGGGCCTACGAGCAGTACTTC | CASSTEGQGAYEQYF
TRBJ2-3 | NA | TRBV11-2 | NA | TGTGCCAGCAGCTTGGGGCAGGGAGATACGCAGTATTTT | CASSLGQGDTQYF
TRBJ1-1 | TRBD1 | TRBV19 | NA | TGTGCCAGTTACCCGGGACAGGGGAGAACTGAAGCTTTCTTT | CASYPGQGRTEAFF
TRBJ1-1 | TRBD1 | TRBV28 | many | TGTGCCAGCAGTCCGGACAGGGATGACACTGAAGCTTTCTTT | CASSPDRDDTEAFF
TRBJ2-3 | NA | TRBV7-2 | many | TGTGCCAGCAGCTTATCAGATACGCAGTATTTT | CASSLSDTQYF
TRBJ1-6 | NA | TRBV28 | many | TGTGCCAGCAGTTTGCGGGACCGCCGTATCGTGCCCCTCCACTTT | CASSLRDRRIVPLHF
TRBJ2-7 | TRBD2 | TRBV3-1 | many | TGTGCCAGCAGCCAAACGCGGGAGGGGGTAGAGCAGTACTTC | CASSQTREGVEQYF
TRBJ2-3 | TRBD2 | TRBV11-2 | NA | TGTGCCAGCAGCACTGGGACTAGCGGGAGACCACGGGATACGCAGTATTTT | CASSTGTSGRPRDTQYF
TRBJ2-1 | TRBD1 | TRBV6-2/TRBV6-3 | NA | TGTGCCAGGTCCGGGGACAGCCTCTACAATGAGCAGTTCTTC | CARSGDSLYNEQFF
TRBJ1-2 | NA | TRBV14 | NA | TGTGCCAGCAGCCAAGAAAGAATATCTGGCTACACCTTC | CASSQERISGYTF
TRBJ1-1 | NA | TRBV5-6 | NA | TGTGCCAGCAGCTTGTACATAGGAGGCCAGGGACTCAACACTGAAGCTTTCTTT | CASSLYIGGQGLNTEAFF
TRBJ2-1 | TRBD1 | TRBV10-2 | few | TGCGCCAGCACTCAGGTTGGGCAGGGGGCTGAGAATGAGCAGTTCTTC | CASTQVGQGAENEQFF
TRBJ2-5 | NA | TRBV6-1 | many | TGTGCCAGCAGTGACCCCAGGGTTCAAGAGACCCAGTACTTC | CASSDPRVQETQYF
TRBJ1-1 | TRBD1 | TRBV29-1 | NA | TGCAGCGTTGAACCCCCCCTAAGGGGGCCGAACACTGAAGCTTTCTTT | CSVEPPLRGPNTEAFF
TRBJ1-2 | TRBD1 | TRBV5-1 | NA | TGCGCCAGCAGCTTGAGGGACAGGGGGCCCAACTATGGCTACACCTTC | CASSLRDRGPNYGYTF
TRBJ2-7 | NA | TRBV3-1 | few | TGTGCCAGCAGCCAAGAGGGGTTCGACGAGCAGTACTTC | CASSQEGFDEQYF
TRBJ2-1 | TRBD2 | TRBV5-1 | NA | TGCGCCAGCAAAACCGGGACTAGGAACAATGAGCAGTTCTTC | CASKTGTRNNEQFF
TRBJ1-1 | TRBD1 | TRBV19 | NA | TGTGCCAGTAGTATGGACAGGGCGGGGGACACTGAAGCTTTCTTT | CASSMDRAGDTEAFF
TRBJ2-1 | NA | TRBV5-4 | NA | TGTGCCAGCAGCTTGGCCCCACAGGGTGGAGAGCAGTTCTTC | CASSLAPQGGEQFF
TRBJ2-2 | TRBD1 | TRBV9 | NA | TGTGCCAGCAGCTTTGGACAGGGGTCGAACACCGGGGAGCTGTTTTTT | CASSFGQGSNTGELFF
TRBJ2-3 | TRBD2 | TRBV5-1 | NA | TGCGCCAGCAGCAGTGGACTAGACCCTCGCACAGATACGCAGTATTTT | CASSSGLDPRTDTQYF
TRBJ1-1 | TRBD1 | TRBV19 | NA | TGTGCCACTGGACAGGGGGACACTGAAGCTTTCTTT | CATGQGDTEAFF
TRBJ2-5 | TRBD2 | TRBV9 | many | TGTGCCAGCAGCGAAGCGGGAGGGTACACAGCGCAAGAGACCCAGTACTTC | CASSEAGGYTAQETQYF
TRBJ2-5 | TRBD1 | TRBV10-1 | NA | TGCGCCAGCGGTAACAGGGGACAAGAGACCCAGTACTTC | CASGNRGQETQYF
TRBJ2-7 | TRBD1 | TRBV27 | NA | TGTGCCAGCAGTTTGACAGGGGACTTTGAGCAGTACTTC | CASSLTGDFEQYF
TRBJ2-7 | NA | TRBV28 | few | TGTGCCAGCAGTTTAAACGGAAACTACGAGCAGTACTTC | CASSLNGNYEQYF
TRBJ2-3 | NA | TRBV27 | NA | TGTGCCAGCAGTTTAACACCGGGACGAGGGGACCGAACGCAGTATTTT | CASSLTPGRGDRTQYF
TRBJ1-5 | NA | TRBV19 | NA | TGTGCCAGTAGGAGAGGAATGAATCAGCCCCAGCATTTT | CASRRGMNQPQHF
TRBJ1-1 | NA | TRBV15 | few | TGTGCCACCAGCAGAGATCCGGGGAGGGAAGCTTTCTTT | CATSRDPGREAFF
TRBJ2-5 | NA | TRBV28 | many | TGTGCTTCCGGGACCCCCAAGAAGACCCAGTACTTC | CASGTPKKTQYF
TRBJ1-4 | NA | TRBV11-2 | many | TGTGCCAGCAGCGTTCGGGAAAAACTGTTTTTT | CASSVREKLFF
TRBJ1-2 | NA | TRBV7-9 | many | TGTGCCAGCAGCTCCACCCCCCGGACGGGACGCGGCTACACCTTC | CASSSTPRTGRGYTF
TRBJ2-2 | NA | TRBV5-1 | NA | TGCGCCAGCAGCTCATCTATTAACACCGGGGAGCTGTTTTTT | CASSSSINTGELFF
TRBJ1-5 | NA | TRBV12-3/TRBV12-4 | many | TGTGCCAGCAGTTTAGGTCGCGGGGGCGCCGAGCAGCCCCAGCATTTT | CASSLGRGGAEQPQHF
TRBJ1-2 | TRBD1 | TRBV29-1 | NA | TGCAGCGTTTATACAGGGGGCGCCTTTTATGGCTACACCTTC | CSVYTGGAFYGYTF
TRBJ1-3 | NA | TRBV12-3/TRBV12-4 | many | TGTGCCAGCAGTTTACTCGGAAACACCATATATTTT | CASSLLGNTIYF
TRBJ2-5 | NA | TRBV18 | many | TGTGCCAGCTCGCCACTGGACAGAGAAGAGACCCAGTACTTC | CASSPLDREETQYF
TRBJ2-7 | TRBD2 | TRBV28 | many | TGTGCCAGCAGTTTCGGACTAGCGGGTTTTGGCTCCTACGAGCAGTACTTC | CASSFGLAGFGSYEQYF